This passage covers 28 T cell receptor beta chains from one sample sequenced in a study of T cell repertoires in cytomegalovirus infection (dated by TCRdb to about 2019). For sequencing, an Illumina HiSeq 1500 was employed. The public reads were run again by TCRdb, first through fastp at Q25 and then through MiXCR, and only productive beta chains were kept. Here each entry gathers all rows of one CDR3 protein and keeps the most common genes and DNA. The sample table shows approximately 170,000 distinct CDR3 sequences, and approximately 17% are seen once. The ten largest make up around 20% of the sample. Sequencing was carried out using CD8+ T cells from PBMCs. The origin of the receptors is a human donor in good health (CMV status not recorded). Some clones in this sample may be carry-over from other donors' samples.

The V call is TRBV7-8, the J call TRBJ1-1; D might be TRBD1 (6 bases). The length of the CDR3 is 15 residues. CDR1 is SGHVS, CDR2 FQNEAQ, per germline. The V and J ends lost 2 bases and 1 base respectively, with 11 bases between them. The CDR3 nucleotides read TGTGCCAGCAGCTTACGGACAGTGTGGAACACTGAAGCTTTCTTT. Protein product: CASSLRTVWNTEAFF.

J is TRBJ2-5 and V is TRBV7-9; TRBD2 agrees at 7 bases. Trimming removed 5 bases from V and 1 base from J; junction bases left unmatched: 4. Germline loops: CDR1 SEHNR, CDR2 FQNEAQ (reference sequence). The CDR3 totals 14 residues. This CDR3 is CASSTPGGQETQYF. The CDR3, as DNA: TGTGCCAGCAGCACCCCGGGAGGCCAAGAGACCCAGTACTTC.

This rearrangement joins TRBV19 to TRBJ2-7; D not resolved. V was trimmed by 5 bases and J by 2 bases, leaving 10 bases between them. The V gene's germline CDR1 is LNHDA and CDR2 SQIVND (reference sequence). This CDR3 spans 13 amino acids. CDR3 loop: CASSAGFPYEQYF. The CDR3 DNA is TGTGCCAGTAGTGCAGGTTTTCCCTACGAGCAGTACTTC.

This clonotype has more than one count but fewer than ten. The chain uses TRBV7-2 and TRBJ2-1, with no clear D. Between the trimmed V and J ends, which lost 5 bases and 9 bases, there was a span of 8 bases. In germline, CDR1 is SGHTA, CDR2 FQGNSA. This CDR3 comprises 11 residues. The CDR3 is CASSIRIEQFF. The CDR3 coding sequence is TGTGCCAGCAGCATTAGGATTGAGCAGTTCTTC.

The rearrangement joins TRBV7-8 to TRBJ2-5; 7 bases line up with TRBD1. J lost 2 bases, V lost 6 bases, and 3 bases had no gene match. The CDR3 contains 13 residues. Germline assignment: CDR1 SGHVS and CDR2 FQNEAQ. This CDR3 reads CASSSGGQETQYF. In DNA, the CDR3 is TGTGCCAGCAGTTCAGGGGGACAAGAGACCCAGTACTTC.

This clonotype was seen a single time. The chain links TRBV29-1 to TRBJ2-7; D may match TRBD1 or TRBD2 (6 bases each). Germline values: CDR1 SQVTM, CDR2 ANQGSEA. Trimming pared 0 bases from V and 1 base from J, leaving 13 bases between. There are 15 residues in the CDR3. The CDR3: CSVEDPGALSYEQYF. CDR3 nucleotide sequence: TGCAGCGTTGAAGACCCGGGGGCGCTTTCCTACGAGCAGTACTTC.

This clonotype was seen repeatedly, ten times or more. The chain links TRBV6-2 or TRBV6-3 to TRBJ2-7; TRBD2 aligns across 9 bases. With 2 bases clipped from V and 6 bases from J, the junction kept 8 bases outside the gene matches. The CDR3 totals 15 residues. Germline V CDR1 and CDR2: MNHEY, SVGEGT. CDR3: CASSYEGSGSREQYF. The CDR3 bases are TGTGCCAGCAGTTACGAAGGTAGCGGGAGTCGCGAGCAGTACTTC.

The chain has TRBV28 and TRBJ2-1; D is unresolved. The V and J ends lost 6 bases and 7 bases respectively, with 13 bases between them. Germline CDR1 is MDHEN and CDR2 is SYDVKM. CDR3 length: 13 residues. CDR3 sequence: CASRQNEENEQFF. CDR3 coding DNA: TGTGCCAGCAGACAAAACGAGGAGAATGAGCAGTTCTTC.

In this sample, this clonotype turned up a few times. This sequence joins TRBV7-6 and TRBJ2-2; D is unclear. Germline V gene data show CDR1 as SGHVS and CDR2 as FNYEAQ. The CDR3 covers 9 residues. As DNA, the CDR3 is TGTACCGGACCCGGGGAGCTGTTTTTT. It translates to CTGPGELFF.

The CDR3 region has the DNA TGTGCCAGCAGTTACGGCGGATTGAACACTGAAGCTTTCTTT. Its protein product is CASSYGGLNTEAFF. The rearrangement joins TRBV6-5 to TRBJ1-1, with D hard to call. V lost 2 bases, J lost 0 bases, and 7 bases lay in between. Germline CDR1 reads MNHEY; CDR2 reads SVGAGI. This CDR3 is 14 amino acids long.

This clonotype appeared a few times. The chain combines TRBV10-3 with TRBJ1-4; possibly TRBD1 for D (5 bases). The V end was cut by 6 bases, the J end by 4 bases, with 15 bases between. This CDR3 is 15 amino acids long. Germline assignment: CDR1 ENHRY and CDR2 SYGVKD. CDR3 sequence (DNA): TGTGCCATCAGCGTCGGGACGCCCGGTAATGAAAAACTGTTTTTT. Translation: CAISVGTPGNEKLFF.

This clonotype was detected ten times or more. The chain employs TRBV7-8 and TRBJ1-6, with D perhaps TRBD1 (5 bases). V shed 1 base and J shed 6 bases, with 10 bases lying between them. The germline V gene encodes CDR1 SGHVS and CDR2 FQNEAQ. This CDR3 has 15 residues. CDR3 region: CASSLGQGTNSPLHF. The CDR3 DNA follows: TGTGCCAGCAGCTTAGGGCAGGGAACTAATTCACCCCTCCACTTT.

This CDR3 reads CASRGQGYYGYTF. The CDR3 DNA is TGTGCCAGCAGAGGACAGGGATACTATGGCTACACCTTC. The rearrangement joins TRBV6-2 or TRBV6-3 to TRBJ1-2; 8 bases are a match to TRBD1. From germline, CDR1 is MNHEY and CDR2 SVGEGT. The J segment lost 3 bases and the V segment lost 6 bases, leaving 3 bases of the junction unmatched. The CDR3 runs to 13 residues.

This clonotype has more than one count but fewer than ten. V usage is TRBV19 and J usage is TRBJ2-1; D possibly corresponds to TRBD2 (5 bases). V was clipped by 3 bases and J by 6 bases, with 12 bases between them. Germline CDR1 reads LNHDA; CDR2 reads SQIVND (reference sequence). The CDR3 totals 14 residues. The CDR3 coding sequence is TGTGCCAGTAGTATGAGCGGACGACCCAATGAGCAGTTCTTC. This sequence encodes CASSMSGRPNEQFF.

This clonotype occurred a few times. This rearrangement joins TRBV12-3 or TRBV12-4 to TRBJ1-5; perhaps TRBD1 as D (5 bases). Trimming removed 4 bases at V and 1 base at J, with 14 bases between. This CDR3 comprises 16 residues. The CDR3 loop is CASSSTATPSNQPQHF. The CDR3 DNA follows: TGTGCCAGCAGTTCGACAGCAACTCCGAGCAATCAGCCCCAGCATTTT.

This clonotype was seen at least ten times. CDR3 nucleotides: TGTGCCAGCACCGGGGGCGCCGGCACTGAAGCTTTCTTT. It yields the protein CASTGGAGTEAFF. The chain couples TRBV7-3 to TRBJ1-1; D is perhaps TRBD1 (6 bases). Germline V gives CDR1 SGHTA, CDR2 FQGTGA. V lost 7 bases, J lost 4 bases, and 13 bases lay in between. The CDR3 totals 13 residues.

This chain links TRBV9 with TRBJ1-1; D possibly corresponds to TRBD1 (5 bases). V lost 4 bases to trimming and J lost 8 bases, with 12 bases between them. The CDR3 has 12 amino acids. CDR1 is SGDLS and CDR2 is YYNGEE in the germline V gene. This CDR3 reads CASSTRDGEAFF. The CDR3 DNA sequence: TGTGCCAGCAGCACCCGGGACGGCGAAGCTTTCTTT.

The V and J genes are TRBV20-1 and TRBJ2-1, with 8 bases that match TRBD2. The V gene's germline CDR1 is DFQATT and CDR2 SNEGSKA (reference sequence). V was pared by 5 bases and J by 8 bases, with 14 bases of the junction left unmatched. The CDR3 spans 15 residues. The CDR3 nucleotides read TGCAGTGCTTCCGCCGGGACTAGACGTAACCATGAGCAGTTCTTC. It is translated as CSASAGTRRNHEQFF.

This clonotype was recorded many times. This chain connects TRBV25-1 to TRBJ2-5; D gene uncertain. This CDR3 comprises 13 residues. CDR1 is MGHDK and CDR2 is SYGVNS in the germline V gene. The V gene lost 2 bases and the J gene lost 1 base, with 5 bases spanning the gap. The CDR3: CASSEAFQETQYF. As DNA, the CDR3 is TGTGCCAGCAGTGAAGCGTTCCAAGAGACCCAGTACTTC.

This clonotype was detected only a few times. This CDR3 is CASSLAAGEVREQYF. CDR3 DNA: TGTGCCAGCAGCCTCGCGGCGGGAGAGGTGCGCGAGCAGTACTTC. The chain carries TRBV7-8 and TRBJ2-7; TRBD2 matches at 7 bases. Trimming cost V 5 bases and J 6 bases; bases outside gene matches: 13. The CDR3 contains 15 residues. Germline CDR1 is SGHVS and CDR2 is FQNEAQ.

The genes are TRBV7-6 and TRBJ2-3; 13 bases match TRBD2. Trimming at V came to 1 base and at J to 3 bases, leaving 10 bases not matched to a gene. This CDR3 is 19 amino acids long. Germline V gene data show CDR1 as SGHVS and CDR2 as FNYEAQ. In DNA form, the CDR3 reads TGTGCCAGCAGCTTAGTTCCCGGACTAGCGGGAGTGTGGACAGATACGCAGTATTTT. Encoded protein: CASSLVPGLAGVWTDTQYF.

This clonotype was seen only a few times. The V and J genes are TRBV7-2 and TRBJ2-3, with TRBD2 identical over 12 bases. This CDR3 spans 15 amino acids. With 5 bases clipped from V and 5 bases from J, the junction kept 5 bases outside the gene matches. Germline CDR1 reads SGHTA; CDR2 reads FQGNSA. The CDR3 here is CASSASGGALDTQYF. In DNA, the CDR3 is TGTGCCAGCAGCGCTAGCGGGGGGGCCTTAGATACGCAGTATTTT. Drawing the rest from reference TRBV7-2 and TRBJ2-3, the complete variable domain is GAGVSQSPSNKVTEKGKDVELRCDPISGHTALYWYRQSLGQGLEFLIYFQGNSAPDKSGLPSDRFSAERTGGSVSTLTIQRTQQEDSAVYLCASSASGGALDTQYFGPGTRLTVL.

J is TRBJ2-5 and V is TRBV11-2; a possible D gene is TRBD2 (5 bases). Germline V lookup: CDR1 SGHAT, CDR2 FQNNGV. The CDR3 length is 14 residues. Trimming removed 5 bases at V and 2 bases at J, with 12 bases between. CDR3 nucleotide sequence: TGTGCCAGCAGCCGACCTGGACTGCAAGAGACCCAGTACTTC. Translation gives CASSRPGLQETQYF.

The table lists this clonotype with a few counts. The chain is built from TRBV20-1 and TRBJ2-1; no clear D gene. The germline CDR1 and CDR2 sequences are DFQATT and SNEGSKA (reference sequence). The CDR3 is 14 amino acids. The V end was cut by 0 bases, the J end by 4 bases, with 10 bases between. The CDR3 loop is CSARDDFGYNEQFF. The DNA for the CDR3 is TGCAGTGCTAGAGATGATTTCGGTTACAATGAGCAGTTCTTC.

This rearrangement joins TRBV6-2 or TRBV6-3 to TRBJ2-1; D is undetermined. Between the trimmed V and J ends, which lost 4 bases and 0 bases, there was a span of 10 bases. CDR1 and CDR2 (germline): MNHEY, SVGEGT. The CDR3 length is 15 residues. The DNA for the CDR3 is TGTGCCAGCAGTTTTCCAGTCAGCTCCTACAATGAGCAGTTCTTC. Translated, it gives CASSFPVSSYNEQFF.

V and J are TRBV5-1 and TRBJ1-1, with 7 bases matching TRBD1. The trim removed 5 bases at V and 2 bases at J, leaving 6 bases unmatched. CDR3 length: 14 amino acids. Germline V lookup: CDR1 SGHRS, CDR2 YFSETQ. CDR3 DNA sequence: TGCGCCAGCAGTTCCCCAGGGGGAAACACTGAAGCTTTCTTT. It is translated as CASSSPGGNTEAFF.

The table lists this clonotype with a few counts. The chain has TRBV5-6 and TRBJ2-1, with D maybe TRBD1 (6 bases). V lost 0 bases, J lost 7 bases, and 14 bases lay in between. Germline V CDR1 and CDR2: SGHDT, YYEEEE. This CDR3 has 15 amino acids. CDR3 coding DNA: TGTGCCAGCAGCTTGGTTAGGGGGAAGGGAAATGAGCAGTTCTTC. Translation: CASSLVRGKGNEQFF.

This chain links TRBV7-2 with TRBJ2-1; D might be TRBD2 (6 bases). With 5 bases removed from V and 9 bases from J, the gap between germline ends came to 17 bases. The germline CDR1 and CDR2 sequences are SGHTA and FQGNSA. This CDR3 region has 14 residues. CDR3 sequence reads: CASSVGGLGIEQFF. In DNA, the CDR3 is TGTGCCAGCAGCGTGGGGGGTTTGGGTATTGAGCAGTTCTTC.